A selection of T cell receptor beta chains follows, all from one sample in a study of long-term antiretroviral therapy in people with HIV. Profiling relied on immunoSEQ multiplex PCR, and the TCRdb table lists in-frame clones only, not all of them. The sample gives around 20,000 clones, 78% of which show up once; approximately 13% is in the top ten. Source: unsorted PBMCs, taken 0.3 years after starting antiretroviral therapy. The receptors derive from a woman aged 50 to 60 with HIV. Each CDR3 is given with its conserved first and last residue. Each record gives: V gene, D gene, clone size, J gene, CDR3 protein, CDR3 DNA. D genes are given only for firm matches. Part of the rows lack a size; the others show once, few, many or a class for expanded clones.

v_gene: TRBV7-2; d_gene: -; abundance: -; j_gene: TRBJ2-6; CDR3aa: CASSLSGAGGANVLTF; CDR3nt: TGTGCCAGCAGCTTATCAGGGGCAGGAGGGGCCAACGTCCTGACTTTC
v_gene: TRBV11-2; d_gene: -; abundance: -; j_gene: TRBJ1-2; CDR3aa: CASSLGPQGSYGYTF; CDR3nt: TGTGCCAGCAGCTTAGGTCCACAGGGATCTTATGGCTACACCTTC
v_gene: TRBV19; d_gene: -; abundance: -; j_gene: TRBJ1-6; CDR3aa: CASSMGSYNSPLHF; CDR3nt: TGTGCCAGTAGTATGGGGAGCTATAATTCACCCCTCCACTTT
v_gene: TRBV5-4; d_gene: -; abundance: -; j_gene: TRBJ1-1; CDR3aa: CASSPQGGTEAFF; CDR3nt: TGTGCCAGCAGCCCCCAGGGCGGAACTGAAGCTTTCTTT
v_gene: TRBV4-1; d_gene: TRBD1; abundance: once; j_gene: TRBJ1-2; CDR3aa: CASSQVTGGGYGYTF; CDR3nt: TGCGCCAGCAGCCAAGTTACAGGGGGTGGCTATGGCTACACCTTC
v_gene: TRBV6-5; d_gene: -; abundance: -; j_gene: TRBJ2-1; CDR3aa: CASSYGRSYINEQFF; CDR3nt: TGTGCCAGCAGTTATGGCAGGTCTTACATCAATGAGCAGTTCTTC
v_gene: TRBV5-6; d_gene: -; abundance: -; j_gene: TRBJ1-4; CDR3aa: CASSPRTRYATNEKLFF; CDR3nt: TGTGCCAGCAGTCCCCGAACACGTTACGCAACTAATGAAAAACTGTTTTTT
v_gene: TRBV28; d_gene: -; abundance: -; j_gene: TRBJ2-7; CDR3aa: CASSFISSYEQYF; CDR3nt: TGTGCCAGCAGTTTTATCAGCTCCTACGAGCAGTACTTC
v_gene: TRBV9; d_gene: TRBD1; abundance: once; j_gene: TRBJ1-2; CDR3aa: CASSVVVTGQSYTF; CDR3nt: TGTGCCAGCAGCGTAGTTGTGACAGGGCAGAGCTACACCTTC
v_gene: TRBV14; d_gene: TRBD1; abundance: once; j_gene: TRBJ1-4; CDR3aa: CASSQPFRDSRHNEKLFF; CDR3nt: TGTGCCAGCAGCCAACCCTTCCGGGACAGTAGACATAATGAAAAACTGTTTTTT
v_gene: TRBV19; d_gene: TRBD1; abundance: -; j_gene: TRBJ2-3; CDR3aa: CASSRDRPTDTQYF; CDR3nt: TGTGCCAGTAGCCGGGACAGACCCACAGATACGCAGTATTTT
v_gene: TRBV7-9; d_gene: -; abundance: -; j_gene: TRBJ2-3; CDR3aa: CASSLAAGGTDTQYF; CDR3nt: TGTGCCAGCAGCTTAGCTGCGGGTGGCACAGATACGCAGTATTTT
v_gene: TRBV6-1; d_gene: TRBD1; abundance: -; j_gene: TRBJ1-6; CDR3aa: CASSANERTGLNSPLHF; CDR3nt: TGTGCCAGCAGTGCCAACGAGAGGACAGGGCTCAATTCACCCCTCCACTTT
v_gene: TRBV14; d_gene: -; abundance: -; j_gene: TRBJ2-6; CDR3aa: CASSQGRLSGANVLTF; CDR3nt: TGTGCCAGCAGCCAAGGGAGACTCTCTGGGGCCAACGTCCTGACTTTC
v_gene: TRBV11-2; d_gene: -; abundance: once; j_gene: TRBJ2-5; CDR3aa: CASSLDGETQYF; CDR3nt: TGTGCCAGCAGCTTAGATGGGGAGACCCAGTACTTC
v_gene: TRBV7-6; d_gene: -; abundance: -; j_gene: TRBJ2-2; CDR3aa: CASSFEMGGQGGELFF; CDR3nt: TGTGCCAGCAGCTTCGAGATGGGGGGTCAGGGCGGGGAGCTGTTTTTT
v_gene: TRBV11-2; d_gene: TRBD1; abundance: -; j_gene: TRBJ2-5; CDR3aa: CASRATGGGRGETQYF; CDR3nt: TGTGCCAGCAGAGCGACAGGGGGCGGACGGGGAGAGACCCAGTACTTC
v_gene: TRBV19; d_gene: TRBD1; abundance: -; j_gene: TRBJ1-6; CDR3aa: CASSIGQGDSPLHF; CDR3nt: TGTGCCAGTAGTATCGGGCAGGGGGATTCACCCCTCCACTTT
v_gene: TRBV29-1; d_gene: -; abundance: -; j_gene: TRBJ1-2; CDR3aa: CSVEAVDYGYTF; CDR3nt: TGCAGCGTTGAGGCCGTTGACTATGGCTACACCTTC
v_gene: TRBV12-5; d_gene: -; abundance: -; j_gene: TRBJ2-4; CDR3aa: CASGLAISLAKNIQYF; CDR3nt: TGTGCTAGTGGTTTGGCCATAAGTTTAGCCAAAAACATTCAGTACTTC
v_gene: TRBV9; d_gene: TRBD1; abundance: -; j_gene: TRBJ1-5; CDR3aa: CASSATGENSNQPQHF; CDR3nt: TGTGCCAGCAGCGCCACAGGGGAGAATAGCAATCAGCCCCAGCATTTT
v_gene: TRBV10-2; d_gene: -; abundance: -; j_gene: TRBJ2-7; CDR3aa: CASSEGSGTLFYEQYF; CDR3nt: TGCGCCAGCAGTGAGGGGTCCGGGACACTATTCTACGAGCAGTACTTC
v_gene: TRBV30; d_gene: -; abundance: -; j_gene: TRBJ2-5; CDR3aa: CAWSIGGQETQYF; CDR3nt: TGTGCCTGGAGTATCGGCGGACAAGAGACCCAGTACTTC
v_gene: TRBV4-1; d_gene: -; abundance: few; j_gene: TRBJ2-5; CDR3aa: CASSQVNSQETQYF; CDR3nt: TGCGCCAGCAGCCAAGTCAACAGTCAAGAGACCCAGTACTTC
v_gene: TRBV6-6; d_gene: -; abundance: -; j_gene: TRBJ1-5; CDR3aa: CASSYVGVNQPQHF; CDR3nt: TGTGCCAGCAGTTACGTGGGGGTCAATCAGCCCCAGCATTTT
v_gene: TRBV7-9; d_gene: -; abundance: -; j_gene: TRBJ1-1; CDR3aa: CASSPGTGLRDWLNTEAFF; CDR3nt: TGTGCCAGCAGCCCGGGGACTGGCCTGAGGGACTGGTTGAACACTGAAGCTTTCTTT